The 11 T cell receptor beta chains given below trace back to one sample, sequenced in a study of shared clonotypes between healthy human individuals (dated by TCRdb to the early 2020s). Library creation used the immunoSEQ multiplex PCR assay. In TCRdb, the immuneACCESS table is reduced to in-frame sequences with V and J assigned. These tables do not hold every clone; where another copy was compared, an unresolved V gene accounts for under half, and the others remain unexplained. The sample records some 360,000 clones, about 73% of which are singletons. The top ten clones comprise less than 11% of the sample. Sequences were obtained from memory CD4+ T cells sorted from blood. The sample's cell subset or site label, decoded: CD45RA-negative fraction. These receptors all come from a man aged 30 to 45 in good health.

The gene calls are TRBV5-8 and TRBJ2-3, with D possibly matching TRBD2 (6 bases). CDR1 is SGHTS, CDR2 YDEGEE, per germline. Trimming shortened V by 0 bases and J by 7 bases, and 12 bases separated the two germline ends. The CDR3 sequence is 14 residues long. The CDR3 spells CASSLATRGNTQYF. The CDR3 bases are TGTGCCAGCAGCTTGGCGACACGGGGGAATACGCAGTATTTT.

The chain couples TRBV19 to TRBJ1-3; D is unresolved. The CDR3 runs to 12 residues. CDR1 is LNHDA, CDR2 SQIVND, per germline (reference sequence). V was trimmed by 7 bases and J by 3 bases, leaving 7 bases between them. CDR3: CASKGNGNTIYF. The CDR3, as DNA: TGTGCCAGTAAAGGGAATGGAAACACCATATATTTT.

This chain joins TRBV29-1 and TRBJ2-5; the D is unclear. CDR1 is SQVTM and CDR2 is ANQGSEA in the germline V gene. There are 13 residues in the CDR3. Trimming took 2 bases from V and 5 from J, leaving 12 bases between them. CDR3 protein: CSVESTQRETQYF. In nucleotides, the CDR3 is TGCAGCGTTGAAAGTACTCAGAGGGAGACCCAGTACTTC. Supplemented by reference TRBV29-1 and TRBJ2-5, the full variable domain reads SAVISQKPSRDICQRGTSLTIQCQVDSQVTMMFWYRQQPGQSLTLIATANQGSEATYESGFVIDKFPISRPNLTFSTLTVSNMSPEDSSIYLCSVESTQRETQYFGPGTRLLVL.

This clone was observed a handful of times. The chain uses TRBV18 and TRBJ1-4; D not resolved. CDR1 and CDR2 (germline): KGHSH, LQKENI. The CDR3 is 16 amino acids. The germline V and J ends were trimmed by 3 bases and 4 bases, with 15 bases remaining between them. The CDR3 here is CASSPTVRQHNEKLFF. CDR3 in DNA: TGTGCCAGCTCACCGACCGTTAGGCAACATAATGAAAAACTGTTTTTT.

Here the CDR3 reads CASSSAYGYTF. As DNA, the CDR3 is TGTGCCAGCAGCTCGGCATATGGCTACACCTTC. The chain uses TRBV28 and TRBJ1-2; D not resolved. Per the germline V gene, CDR1 is MDHEN and CDR2 is SYDVKM. V gave up 6 bases and J gave up 5 bases, with 7 bases separating them. The CDR3 is made up of 11 amino acids.

V gene TRBV10-3 combines with J gene TRBJ2-1, with D maybe TRBD2 (6 bases). Trimming stripped 6 bases from V and 15 bases from J, with 18 bases between. The germline gives CDR1 ENHRY, CDR2 SYGVKD. This CDR3 comprises 12 residues. The CDR3 bases are TGTGCCATCAGGGATGCGGGAACAATAGCGTTCTTC. Protein: CAIRDAGTIAFF.

This clone turned up a few times. J is TRBJ2-2 and V is TRBV28, with TRBD1 matching over 8 bases. The CDR3 contains 18 residues. Trimming cost V 5 bases and J 1 base; bases outside gene matches: 12. Germline CDR1 reads MDHEN; CDR2 reads SYDVKM. The CDR3 spells CASSPLGTGRGNTGELFF. CDR3 nucleotides: TGTGCCAGCAGTCCTCTCGGGACAGGAAGAGGGAACACCGGGGAGCTGTTTTTT.

This clone was detected a few times. The genes are TRBV6-5 and TRBJ2-3; D not resolved. The CDR3 extends over 14 amino acids. Germline CDR1 and CDR2: MNHEY and SVGAGI. Between the trimmed V and J ends, which lost 4 bases and 1 base, there was a span of 9 bases. Here the CDR3 reads CASSWKGGTDTQYF. The CDR3 DNA reads as TGTGCCAGCAGTTGGAAGGGCGGCACAGATACGCAGTATTTT.

The sample holds one count of this clone. The CDR3 is CASTLWGDSYEQYF. CDR3 coding DNA: TGTGCCAGCACCCTATGGGGCGACAGCTACGAGCAGTACTTC. The chain is built from TRBV7-8 and TRBJ2-7; D might be TRBD1 (5 bases). Germline loops: CDR1 SGHVS, CDR2 FQNEAQ. The CDR3 is 14 residues long. The V end lost 7 bases, the J end lost 3 bases, and 16 bases lay between the germline ends. The full variable domain, completed using reference TRBV7-8 and TRBJ2-7, is GAGVSQSPRYKVAKRGQDVALRCDPISGHVSLFWYQQALGQGPEFLTYFQNEAQLDKSGLPSDRFFAERPEGSVSTLKIQRTQQEDSAVYLCASTLWGDSYEQYFGPGTRLTVT.

The chain joins TRBV7-9 to TRBJ2-5; a possible D gene is TRBD2 (5 bases). The CDR3 contains 14 residues. V was shortened by 3 bases and J by 5 bases, with 13 bases between the two germline ends. Germline V gene data show CDR1 as SEHNR and CDR2 as FQNEAQ (reference sequence). The CDR3 here is CASSLDLLGETQYF. The CDR3 region has the DNA TGTGCCAGCAGCTTGGACTTGCTTGGGGAGACCCAGTACTTC.

The chain couples TRBV10-3 to TRBJ1-1; 8 bases line up with TRBD1. Germline V CDR1 and CDR2: ENHRY, SYGVKD. The V segment lost 6 bases and the J segment 0 bases; nucleotides outside the gene matches: 6. The CDR3 is made up of 15 amino acids. This chain's CDR3 is CAIRSRTGMNTEAFF. The CDR3 DNA sequence: TGTGCCATCAGATCACGGACAGGGATGAACACTGAAGCTTTCTTT.